The entry below describes one T cell receptor beta chain. Its antigen is undetermined. This entry belongs to a study of CD8 T cells in ankylosing spondylitis. Study results and limitations: Earlier literature documents some of the motif variants in reactive arthritis synovial fluid and blood. The study identified a TCR beta motif of eight highly homologous variants that appeared characteristic of ankylosing spondylitis blood.

Germline V CDR1 and CDR2: LGHDT, YNNKEL (reference sequence). J gave up 11 bases and V 4 bases, and 11 bases lay outside the gene matches. The CDR3 runs to 14 residues. TCRdb re-called the 5' RACE reads with MiXCR, one entry per CDR3 protein. Of 650,000 to 800,000 distinct CDR3 sequences listed, under 20% were seen once; the top ten hold 15% to 20%. The sample comprised blood, either unsorted or a sorted T cell fraction (not recorded which). This rearrangement joins TRBV3-1 to TRBJ2-3; 8 nucleotides match TRBD2. This sequence originates from a male donor with ankylosing spondylitis. This chain's CDR3 is CASSPGLAAIRQYF. The CDR3 DNA is TGTGCCAGCAGCCCCGGACTAGCCGCCATCAGGCAGTATTTT.